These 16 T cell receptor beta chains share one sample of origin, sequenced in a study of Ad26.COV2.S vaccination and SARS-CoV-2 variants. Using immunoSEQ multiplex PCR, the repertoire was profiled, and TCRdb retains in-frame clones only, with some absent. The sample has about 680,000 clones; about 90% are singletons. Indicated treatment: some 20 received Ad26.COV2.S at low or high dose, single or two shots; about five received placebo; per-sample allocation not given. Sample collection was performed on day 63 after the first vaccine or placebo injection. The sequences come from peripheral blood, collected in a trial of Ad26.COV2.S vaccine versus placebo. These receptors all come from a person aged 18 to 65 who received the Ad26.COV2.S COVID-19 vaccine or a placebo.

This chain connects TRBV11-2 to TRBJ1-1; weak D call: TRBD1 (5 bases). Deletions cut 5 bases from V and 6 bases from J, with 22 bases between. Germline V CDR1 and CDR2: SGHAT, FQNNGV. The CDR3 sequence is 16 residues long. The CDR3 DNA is TGTGCCAGCAGCCCCTACGGAGGGGTCGGGAAGGCTGAAGCTTTCTTT. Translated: CASSPYGGVGKAEAFF.

The CDR3 loop is CASKRLATGELFF. In nucleotides, the CDR3 is TGTGCCAGTAAAAGACTTGCTACCGGGGAGCTGTTTTTT. The rearrangement links TRBV19 to TRBJ2-2; D unresolved. The germline V gene encodes CDR1 LNHDA and CDR2 SQIVND (reference sequence). The V and J ends lost 7 bases and 5 bases respectively, with 11 bases between them. The CDR3 sequence is 13 residues long.

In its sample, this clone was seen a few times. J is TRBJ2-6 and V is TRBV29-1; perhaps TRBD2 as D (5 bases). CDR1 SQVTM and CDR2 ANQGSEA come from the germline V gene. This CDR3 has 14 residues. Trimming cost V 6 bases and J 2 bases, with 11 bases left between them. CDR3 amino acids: CSVGFGAGANVLTF. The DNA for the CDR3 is TGCAGCGTGGGGTTCGGGGCTGGGGCCAACGTCCTGACTTTC.

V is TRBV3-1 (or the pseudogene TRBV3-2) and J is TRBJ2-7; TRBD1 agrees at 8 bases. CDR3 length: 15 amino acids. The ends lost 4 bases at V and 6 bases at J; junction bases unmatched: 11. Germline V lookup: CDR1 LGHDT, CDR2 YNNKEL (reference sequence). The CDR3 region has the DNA TGTGCCAGCAGCCTACTTAGGACAGGGCAAGCCGAGCAGTACTTC. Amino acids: CASSLLRTGQAEQYF.

The CDR3 DNA reads as TGTGCCACCAGTGATTACCCAAGAACGGGCTCCTACGAGCAGTACTTC. Amino acid sequence: CATSDYPRTGSYEQYF. This sequence joins TRBV24-1 and TRBJ2-7; D unresolved. Trimming pared 2 bases from V and 0 bases from J, leaving 13 bases between. The germline gives CDR1 KGHDR, CDR2 SFDVKD. This CDR3 comprises 16 residues.

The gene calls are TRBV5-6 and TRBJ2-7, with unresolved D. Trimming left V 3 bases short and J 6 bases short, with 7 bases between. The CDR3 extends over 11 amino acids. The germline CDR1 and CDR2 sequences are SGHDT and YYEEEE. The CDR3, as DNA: TGTGCCAGCAGCTCTTTGGGCGAGCAGTACTTC. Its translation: CASSSLGEQYF.

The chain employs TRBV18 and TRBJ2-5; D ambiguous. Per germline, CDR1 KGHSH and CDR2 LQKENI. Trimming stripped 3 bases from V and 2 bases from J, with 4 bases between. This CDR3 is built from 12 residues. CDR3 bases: TGTGCCAGCTCACCGGTGCAAGAGACCCAGTACTTC. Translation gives CASSPVQETQYF.

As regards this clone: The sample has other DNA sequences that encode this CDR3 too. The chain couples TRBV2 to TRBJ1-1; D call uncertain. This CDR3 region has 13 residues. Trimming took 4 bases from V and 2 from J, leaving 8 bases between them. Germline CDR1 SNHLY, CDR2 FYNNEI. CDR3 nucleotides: TGTGCCAGCAGTGTAGGGCTCAACACTGAAGCTTTCTTT. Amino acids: CASSVGLNTEAFF.

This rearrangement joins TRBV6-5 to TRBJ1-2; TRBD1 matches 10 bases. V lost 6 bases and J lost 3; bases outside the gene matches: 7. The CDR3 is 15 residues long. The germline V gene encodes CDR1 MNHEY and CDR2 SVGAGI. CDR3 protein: CASRFTGQGDYGYTF. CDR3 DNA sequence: TGTGCCAGCAGATTTACCGGACAGGGGGACTATGGCTACACCTTC.

The CDR3 nucleotides are TGTGCCAGCAGCTTAGCGGGGCAGAAAGAGACCCAGTACTTC. This gives the protein CASSLAGQKETQYF. The chain couples TRBV7-9 to TRBJ2-5, with a tentative D call TRBD1 (5 bases). The CDR3 contains 14 residues. The V end lost 0 bases, the J end lost 3 bases, and 8 bases lay between the germline ends. The germline gives CDR1 SEHNR, CDR2 FQNEAQ (reference sequence).

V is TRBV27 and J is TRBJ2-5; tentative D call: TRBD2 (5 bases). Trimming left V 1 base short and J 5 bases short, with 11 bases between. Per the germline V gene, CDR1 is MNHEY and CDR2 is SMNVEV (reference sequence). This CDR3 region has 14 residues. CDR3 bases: TGTGCCAGCAGTTTATACCGGGGATGGGAGACCCAGTACTTC. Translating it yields CASSLYRGWETQYF.

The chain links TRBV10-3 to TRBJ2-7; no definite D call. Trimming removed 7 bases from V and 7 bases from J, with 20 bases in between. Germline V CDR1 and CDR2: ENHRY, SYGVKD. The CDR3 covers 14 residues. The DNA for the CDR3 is TGTGCCATCAAAGCAGGTGCCCGAGGTGGGGAGCAGTACTTC. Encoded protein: CAIKAGARGGEQYF.

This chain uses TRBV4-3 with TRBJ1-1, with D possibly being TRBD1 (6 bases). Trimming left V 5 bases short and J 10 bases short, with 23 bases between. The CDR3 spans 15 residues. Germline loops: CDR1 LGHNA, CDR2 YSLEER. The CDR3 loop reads CASSARPPRGRGAFF. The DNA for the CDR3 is TGCGCCAGCAGCGCAAGACCCCCCAGGGGCAGAGGAGCTTTCTTT.

The CDR3 DNA follows: TGTGCCAGCAGTGATTGGGCAGAAAAACTGTTTTTT. It translates to CASSDWAEKLFF. The chain couples TRBV2 to TRBJ1-4; D uncertain. In germline, CDR1 is SNHLY, CDR2 FYNNEI. V was cut by 3 bases and J by 8 bases, with 7 bases left in between. There are 12 residues in the CDR3.

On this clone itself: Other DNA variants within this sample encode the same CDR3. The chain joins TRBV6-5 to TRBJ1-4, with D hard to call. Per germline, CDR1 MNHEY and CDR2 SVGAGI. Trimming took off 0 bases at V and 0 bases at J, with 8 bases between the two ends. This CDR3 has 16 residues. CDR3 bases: TGTGCCAGCAGTTACTCGGGTCCTGCAACTAATGAAAAACTGTTTTTT. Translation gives CASSYSGPATNEKLFF.

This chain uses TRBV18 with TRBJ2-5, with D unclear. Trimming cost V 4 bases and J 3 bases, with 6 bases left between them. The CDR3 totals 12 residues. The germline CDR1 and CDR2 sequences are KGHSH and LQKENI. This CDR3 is CASSLWEETQYF. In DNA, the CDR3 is TGTGCCAGCTCACTTTGGGAAGAGACCCAGTACTTC. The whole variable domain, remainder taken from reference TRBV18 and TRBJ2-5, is NAGVMQNPRHLVRRRGQEARLRCSPMKGHSHVYWYRQLPEEGLKFMVYLQKENIIDESGMPKERFSAEFPKEGPSILRIQQVVRGDSAAYFCASSLWEETQYFGPGTRLLVL.